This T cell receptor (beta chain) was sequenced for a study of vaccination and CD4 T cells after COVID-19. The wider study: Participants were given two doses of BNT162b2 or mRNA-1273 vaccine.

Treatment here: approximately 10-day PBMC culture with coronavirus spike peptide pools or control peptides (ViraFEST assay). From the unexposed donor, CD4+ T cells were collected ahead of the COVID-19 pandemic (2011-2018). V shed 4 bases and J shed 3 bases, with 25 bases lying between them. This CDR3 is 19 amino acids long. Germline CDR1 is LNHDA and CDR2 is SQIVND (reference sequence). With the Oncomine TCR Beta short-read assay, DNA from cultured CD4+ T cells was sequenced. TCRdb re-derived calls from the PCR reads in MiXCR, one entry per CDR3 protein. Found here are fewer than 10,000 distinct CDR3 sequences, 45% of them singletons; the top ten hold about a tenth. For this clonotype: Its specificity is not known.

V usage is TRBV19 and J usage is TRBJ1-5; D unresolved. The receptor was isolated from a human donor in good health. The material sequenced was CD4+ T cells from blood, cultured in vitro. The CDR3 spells CASSTTRVGDVLHNQPQHF. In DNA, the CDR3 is TGTGCCAGTAGTACCACCCGAGTTGGGGATGTTCTGCACAATCAGCCCCAGCATTTT.